A selection of T cell receptor beta chains follows, all from one sample in a study of T cell responses to AZD1222 COVID-19 vaccine. Here immunoSEQ multiplex PCR was the method, and the copy in TCRdb shows in-frame clones only, minus some. The table includes 85,000 to 95,000 clones, roughly 90% detected once. Sequences were derived from peripheral blood, sampled on day 0 of AZD1222 vaccination. All receptors come from an adult in good health. Each CDR3 is given with its conserved first and last residue. D genes are given only for firm matches. Rows give clone size only sometimes, using once, few, many, or a class for an expanded clone.

size: NA; D: NA; V: TRBV5-1; J: TRBJ1-5; CDR3: CASSTGAGNQPQHF; DNA: TGCGCCAGCAGCACGGGGGCCGGCAATCAGCCCCAGCATTTT
size: once; D: NA; V: TRBV7-3; J: TRBJ2-5; CDR3: CASSLGYQETQYF; DNA: TGTGCCAGCAGCTTAGGGTACCAAGAGACCCAGTACTTC
size: few; D: NA; V: TRBV7-9; J: TRBJ1-1; CDR3: CASSLNLGREAFF; DNA: TGTGCCAGCAGCTTAAACCTGGGGCGGGAAGCTTTCTTT
size: NA; D: NA; V: TRBV3-1/TRBV3-2; J: TRBJ1-2; CDR3: CASSHKAEGHPRLYGYTF; DNA: TGTGCCAGCAGCCATAAAGCGGAGGGACATCCCCGCCTTTATGGCTACACCTTC
size: once; D: NA; V: TRBV24-1; J: TRBJ1-3; CDR3: CAIDRTSNGGNTIYF; DNA: TGTGCCATCGACAGGACAAGCAACGGGGGAAACACCATATATTTT
size: NA; D: TRBD1; V: TRBV2; J: TRBJ1-5; CDR3: CASSDLQGASQPQHF; DNA: TGTGCCAGCAGTGATCTACAGGGGGCCTCTCAGCCCCAGCATTTT
size: NA; D: NA; V: TRBV11-2; J: TRBJ1-2; CDR3: CASSLPREGPYGYTF; DNA: TGTGCCAGCAGCTTACCACGAGAGGGGCCCTATGGCTACACCTTC
size: NA; D: TRBD1; V: TRBV19; J: TRBJ1-1; CDR3: CASSGGQGATGMNTEAFF; DNA: TGTGCCAGTAGTGGGGGACAGGGGGCTACGGGGATGAACACTGAAGCTTTCTTT
size: NA; D: NA; V: TRBV21-1; J: TRBJ1-2; CDR3: CASSPRYGASDGYTF; DNA: TGTGCCAGCAGCCCCCGGTATGGGGCCTCCGATGGCTACACCTTC
size: NA; D: NA; V: TRBV30; J: TRBJ1-1; CDR3: CAFSGAANTEAFF; DNA: TGTGCCTTCTCGGGGGCAGCGAACACTGAAGCTTTCTTT
size: NA; D: NA; V: TRBV6-1; J: TRBJ1-5; CDR3: CASSESRDPRDQPQHF; DNA: TGTGCCAGCAGTGAATCGAGGGACCCTAGGGATCAGCCCCAGCATTTT
size: NA; D: NA; V: TRBV21-1; J: TRBJ1-5; CDR3: CASGTVNQPQHF; DNA: TGTGCCAGCGGGACAGTTAATCAGCCCCAGCATTTT
size: NA; D: NA; V: TRBV6-6; J: TRBJ2-1; CDR3: CASGRDGGQFF; DNA: TGTGCCAGCGGAAGGGACGGCGGCCAGTTCTTC
size: NA; D: NA; V: TRBV12-3/TRBV12-4; J: TRBJ1-5; CDR3: CASSLILRPQHF; DNA: TGTGCCAGCAGTTTAATCCTCCGGCCCCAGCATTTT